This T cell receptor (beta chain) was observed in a study of blood T cell repertoires in COVID-19. Study information: Acute and convalescent COVID-19 specimens originated in the United States, Italy and Spain. Sample material is recorded as cDNA or gDNA derived from T cells, B-cell-depleted T cells, or PBMCs.

The CDR3 sequence is 13 residues long. V dropped 9 bases and J dropped 1 base, with 12 bases sitting between them. As originally analysed: Estimates of nucleated cell counts were drawn from the amplification of reference gene primers. The assay was immunoSEQ multiplex PCR, and TCRdb's table has in-frame clones only and misses some. The V and J calls and clone size were taken over from that table, and D and trimming were inferred from the DNA. This repertoire shows 130,000 or so clones, approximately 80% found once; its top ten account for over 2.5%. The rearrangement links TRBV12-3 or TRBV12-4 to TRBJ1-1; D perhaps matches TRBD1 (6 bases). The source is an elderly woman with acute or convalescent COVID-19. The material sequenced was peripheral blood. For the CDR3, the DNA is TGTGCCAGTAGGGACAATTCGAACACTGAAGCTTTCTTT. Protein sequence: CASRDNSNTEAFF.